This T cell receptor (beta chain) was obtained from a study of T-cell reconstitution after alpha-beta-depleted transplantation in children. Study outcomes and limitations: Several hundred expanded graft clones reportedly supplied alpha-beta T cells about two months after transplant. Fresh T-cell production supplied most of the T-cell counts and diversity seen one year after transplant. For some patients, TCRbeta diversity was high at day 60 because of recipient T cells and thymic progenitors that survived.

Library preparation (for TCRbeta) was performed with unique molecular identifiers. MiXCR, applied by TCRdb to the PCR reads, yields one record per CDR3 protein. Altogether about 200,000 distinct CDR3 sequences are present, roughly 6% being singletons, with the ten largest covering just over 4.5%. The CDR3 is 16 amino acids. Germline loops: CDR1 SQVTM, CDR2 ANQGSEA. Trimming pared 3 bases from V and 2 bases from J, leaving 20 bases between. Comments on this clonotype: Its antigen is undetermined.

The V call is TRBV29-1, the J call TRBJ2-7; perhaps TRBD2 as D (7 bases). The TCR comes from a girl less than two years old with combined immunodeficiency, due to receive a stem cell transplant. This specimen was PBMCs, taken before TCRalphabeta/CD19-depleted stem cell transplant. This CDR3 reads CSVDNEEGGVPYEQYF. CDR3 sequence (DNA): TGCAGCGTTGACAATGAAGAGGGGGGGGTTCCCTACGAGCAGTACTTC.